This TCR beta chain is drawn from a study of shared clonotypes between healthy human individuals. Between the trimmed V and J ends, which lost 6 bases and 0 bases, there was a span of 12 bases. The CDR3 runs to 14 residues. The V gene's germline CDR1 is SNHLY and CDR2 FYNNEI. Here immunoSEQ multiplex PCR was the method, and the copy in TCRdb shows in-frame clones only, minus some. The sample shows millions of clones, around 95% of them seen only once. The V and J genes are TRBV2 and TRBJ2-7; D perhaps matches TRBD2 (6 bases). Sequencing was done on a sample of naive CD4+ T cells sorted from blood. Indicated subset: CD45RA+ positively selected. The receptor comes from a man between 18 and 35 years old in good health. CDR3 sequence: CASRGTGSSYEQYF. CDR3 sequence (DNA): TGTGCCAGCAGAGGGACCGGGAGCTCCTACGAGCAGTACTTC.